This TCR beta chain emerged from a study of blood T cell repertoires in COVID-19. In the source study's methods: Cell counts per sample came from amplifying reference gene primers. Assay: immunoSEQ multiplex PCR; the TCRdb copy retains only in-frame clones and omits some. The V and J calls and clone size were taken over from that table, and D and trimming were inferred from the DNA. The data contain more than 100,000 clones, approximately 88% of them seen just once; the ten biggest clones take up around 3.4%. Germline assignment: CDR1 MGHRA and CDR2 YSYEKL. The V and J ends lost 1 base and 7 bases, in that order; junction bases with no gene match: 11. There are 16 residues in the CDR3.

This TCR was recovered from a woman in her sixties or seventies with acute or convalescent COVID-19. Sequencing was carried out using peripheral blood. This chain uses TRBV4-1 with TRBJ1-2; 8 positions match TRBD1. In DNA, the CDR3 is TGCGCCAGCAGCCAAGGTGGTCAGGGGGCTTTTTTTGGCTACACCTTC. Protein: CASSQGGQGAFFGYTF.